The 27 T cell receptor beta chains reported below all come from one sample, sequenced in a study of cytomegalovirus exposure and HLA in healthy donors. Primers included in the PCR were 60 Vbeta and 13 Jbeta primers. Data came from immunoSEQ multiplex PCR; TCRdb stores just in-frame clones and leaves some out. This sample has 100,000 or so clones, with about 80% found just once. Sequenced input: PBMCs. These receptors came from a human donor in good health.

The V gene is TRBV4-3, the J gene TRBJ2-7; D is ambiguous. Germline CDR1 reads LGHNA; CDR2 reads YSLEER. The CDR3 covers 14 residues. Trimming took off 6 bases at V and 0 bases at J, with 12 bases between the two ends. CDR3 sequence (DNA): TGCGCCAGCAGAAACGCGTTTAGCTCCTACGAGCAGTACTTC. Its translation: CASRNAFSSYEQYF.

This clone has just a few counts. V usage is TRBV4-3 and J usage is TRBJ2-7, with 8 positions matching TRBD1. Germline V lookup: CDR1 LGHNA, CDR2 YSLEER. The CDR3 has 15 amino acids. V dropped 4 bases and J dropped 0; count of bases not matched to a gene: 5. CDR3: CASSPGTGASYEQYF. CDR3 nucleotides: TGCGCCAGCAGCCCCGGGACAGGAGCCTCCTACGAGCAGTACTTC.

This clone was seen a handful of times. This chain connects TRBV6-6 to TRBJ2-1; TRBD1 matches at 7 bases. The V and J ends lost 1 base and 7 bases, in that order; junction bases with no gene match: 10. In germline, CDR1 is MNHNY, CDR2 SVGAGI (reference sequence). This CDR3 region has 16 residues. CDR3 DNA sequence: TGTGCCAGCAGTTACTTGGCACCTACAGGGGCGAATGAGCAGTTCTTC. This encodes CASSYLAPTGANEQFF.

The chain links TRBV19 to TRBJ1-2, with unresolved D. CDR3 size: 14 residues. Germline loops: CDR1 LNHDA, CDR2 SQIVND (reference sequence). The V end lost 5 bases, the J end lost 0 bases, and 10 bases lay between the germline ends. Here the CDR3 reads CASSLAGTNYGYTF. The CDR3 bases are TGTGCCAGTAGTCTCGCGGGGACTAACTATGGCTACACCTTC.

This clone was counted between two and nine times. This rearrangement joins TRBV11-3 to TRBJ2-7; D is ambiguous. Trimming shortened V by 2 bases and J by 4 bases, and 9 bases separated the two germline ends. The CDR3 loop spans 13 amino acids. Germline CDR1 SGHNT, CDR2 YENEEA. The CDR3 sequence is CASSLKGEYEQYF. Written as DNA, the CDR3 is TGTGCCAGCAGCTTAAAAGGAGAATACGAGCAGTACTTC.

This clone came up once. The gene calls are TRBV15 and TRBJ1-5, with 8 bases lining up with TRBD1. Germline lookup yields CDR1 LNHNV and CDR2 YYDKDF (reference sequence). This CDR3 contains 19 residues. Trimming cost V 1 base and J 0 bases; bases outside gene matches: 11. The CDR3 DNA reads TGTGCCACCAGCAGAGTCAGGACAGGGAAAAAAGATAGCAATCAGCCCCAGCATTTT. The encoded protein is CATSRVRTGKKDSNQPQHF.

Only a few counts were recorded for this clone. The V gene is TRBV18, the J gene TRBJ2-1; TRBD2 might be the D (6 bases). V lost 4 bases and J lost 3, with 19 bases in between. Germline V gene sequence: CDR1 KGHSH, CDR2 LQKENI. The CDR3 length is 17 residues. CDR3 DNA sequence: TGTGCCAGCTCACGAAACTTCGGGACTCAAAACTACAATGAGCAGTTCTTC. Translated, it gives CASSRNFGTQNYNEQFF.

The CDR3 region has the DNA TGTGCCAGCTCACAAACTTGGGACAGGGGGCAAGAGACCCAGTACTTC. Protein sequence: CASSQTWDRGQETQYF. The chain combines TRBV18 with TRBJ2-5; TRBD1 matches at 11 bases. The CDR3 is made up of 16 amino acids. Germline values: CDR1 KGHSH, CDR2 LQKENI. Trimming removed 4 bases from V and 2 bases from J; junction bases left unmatched: 6.

The chain links TRBV5-4 to TRBJ2-7; a weak D match, TRBD2 (5 bases). In germline, CDR1 is SGHNT, CDR2 YYREEE (reference sequence). The CDR3 runs 12 residues. Trimming removed 4 bases at V and 3 bases at J, with 8 bases between. CDR3 DNA sequence: TGTGCCAGCAGCCCGGGGAACTACGAGCAGTACTTC. Protein sequence: CASSPGNYEQYF. The variable domain in full, with the rest retrieved from reference TRBV5-4 and TRBJ2-7, is ETGVTQSPTHLIKTRGQQVTLRCSSQSGHNTVSWYQQALGQGPQFIFQYYREEENGRGNFPPRFSGLQFPNYSSELNVNALELDDSALYLCASSPGNYEQYFGPGTRLTVT.

This chain uses TRBV25-1 with TRBJ2-2; 11 bases are shared with TRBD2. V dropped 10 bases and J dropped 6; count of bases not matched to a gene: 10. Germline V lookup: CDR1 MGHDK, CDR2 SYGVNS. The CDR3 sequence is 15 residues long. The CDR3 nucleotides read TGTGCCACCGCACCACTAGCGGGAGATTCCGGGGAGCTGTTTTTT. Residues: CATAPLAGDSGELFF.

The rearrangement joins TRBV11-2 to TRBJ2-3; possibly TRBD2 for D (6 bases). CDR3 length equals 16 residues. Trimming removed 5 bases at V and 2 bases at J, with 17 bases between. Germline V gene sequence: CDR1 SGHAT, CDR2 FQNNGV. DNA of the CDR3: TGTGCCAGCAGCCCCTTGGGTGCGGGGCTCACAGATACGCAGTATTTT. Its translation is CASSPLGAGLTDTQYF.

The chain carries TRBV5-1 and TRBJ2-1, with TRBD2 matching over 14 bases. V lost 3 bases, J lost 0 bases, and 2 bases stayed unmatched. Per germline, CDR1 SGHRS and CDR2 YFSETQ. This CDR3 has 17 amino acids. CDR3 sequence (DNA): TGCGCCAGCAGCTGGGGGACTAGCGGGAGCTCCTACAATGAGCAGTTCTTC. Translated: CASSWGTSGSSYNEQFF.

The chain employs TRBV11-2 and TRBJ2-1, with a possible D match to TRBD1 (6 bases). The ends were cut back, 5 bases at V and 7 bases at J, with 12 bases in the middle. The CDR3 contains 13 residues. Germline V gives CDR1 SGHAT, CDR2 FQNNGV. Written as DNA, the CDR3 is TGTGCCAGCAGCCGAGACAGGAATAATGAGCAGTTCTTC. This codes for CASSRDRNNEQFF.

The chain carries TRBV10-3 and TRBJ2-2; possible D gene TRBD1, 6 bases. The V gene's germline CDR1 is ENHRY and CDR2 SYGVKD. Between the trimmed V and J ends, which lost 2 bases and 8 bases, there was a span of 15 bases. This CDR3 contains 15 residues. CDR3 protein: CAISERPGESGELFF. DNA for the CDR3: TGTGCCATCAGTGAGAGGCCAGGGGAATCGGGGGAGCTGTTTTTT.

The genes are TRBV7-2 and TRBJ2-3, with 8 bases fitting TRBD2. Unmatched junction bases numbered 9, after V lost 5 bases and J lost 5 bases. The CDR3 spans 15 residues. CDR1 and CDR2 from the germline V gene are SGHTA and FQGNSA. The CDR3 here is CASSPPGTSLDTQYF. CDR3 DNA: TGTGCCAGCAGCCCCCCCGGGACTAGTTTAGATACGCAGTATTTT.

A few counts support this clone. The chain recombines TRBV19 with TRBJ1-6; D is perhaps TRBD1 (6 bases). The CDR3 sequence is 14 residues long. CDR1 is LNHDA, CDR2 SQIVND, per germline (reference sequence). V was cut by 4 bases and J by 10 bases, with 14 bases left in between. CDR3 residues: CASSTFTGRSPLHF. CDR3 DNA sequence: TGTGCCAGTAGTACCTTCACAGGGAGATCACCCCTCCACTTT.

This clone was seen more than once but under ten times. The V call is TRBV7-9, the J call TRBJ2-7; a weak D match, TRBD2 (5 bases). The CDR3 is made up of 13 amino acids. Trimming took 5 bases from V and 3 from J, leaving 11 bases between them. CDR1 is SEHNR, CDR2 FQNEAQ, per germline (reference sequence). The CDR3 nucleotides read TGTGCCAGCAGCCAACCACTAGGCTACGAGCAGTACTTC. It encodes CASSQPLGYEQYF. Using reference TRBV7-9 and TRBJ2-7 for the parts outside the CDR3, the full variable domain is DTGVSQNPRHKITKRGQNVTFRCDPISEHNRLYWYRQTLGQGPEFLTYFQNEAQLEKSRLLSDRFSAERPKGSFSTLEIQRTEQGDSAMYLCASSQPLGYEQYFGPGTRLTVT.

The rearrangement joins TRBV28 to TRBJ2-1; 10 bases are shared with TRBD2. Germline V gives CDR1 MDHEN, CDR2 SYDVKM. The CDR3 spans 16 residues. V dropped 2 bases and J dropped 7; count of bases not matched to a gene: 8. This CDR3 reads CASSLNPSGSGNEQFF. DNA for the CDR3: TGTGCCAGCAGTTTAAACCCTAGCGGGAGCGGAAATGAGCAGTTCTTC.

This chain connects TRBV4-2 to TRBJ2-5, with 14 bases lining up with TRBD2. The CDR3 covers 16 residues. Germline assignment: CDR1 LGHNA and CDR2 YNFKEQ. The V gene end was trimmed by 6 bases and the J gene end by 5 bases; junction bases not matched to a gene: 8. Here the CDR3 reads CASSRGLAGVEETQYF. CDR3 nucleotide sequence: TGTGCCAGCAGTCGGGGACTAGCGGGAGTTGAGGAGACCCAGTACTTC.

This sequence joins TRBV4-3 and TRBJ1-2, with D possibly being TRBD1 (5 bases). This CDR3 has 14 residues. Germline CDR1 reads LGHNA; CDR2 reads YSLEER. V was cut by 3 bases and J by 3 bases, with 11 bases left in between. The CDR3 region is CASSQQGGYYGYTF. The CDR3 DNA is TGCGCCAGCAGCCAGCAGGGAGGGTACTATGGCTACACCTTC.

The chain couples TRBV5-1 to TRBJ2-1, with TRBD2 as a possible D gene (5 bases). The CDR3 consists of 15 residues. The V gene's germline CDR1 is SGHRS and CDR2 YFSETQ. The germline V and J ends were trimmed by 3 bases and 6 bases, with 16 bases remaining between them. The chain's CDR3 is CASSSGSTATNEQFF. DNA for the CDR3: TGCGCCAGCAGCTCGGGGTCGACTGCCACCAATGAGCAGTTCTTC.

The V gene is TRBV7-9, the J gene TRBJ2-7; D remains ambiguous. The CDR3 length is 15 residues. V lost 1 base to trimming and J lost 4 bases, with 14 bases between them. Germline CDR1 reads SEHNR; CDR2 reads FQNEAQ (reference sequence). CDR3 sequence reads: CASSLGQRSPYEQYF. For the CDR3, the DNA is TGTGCCAGCAGCTTAGGGCAACGTTCCCCATACGAGCAGTACTTC.

The CDR3 is CASSPRGASSQYF. CDR3 sequence (DNA): TGTGCCAGCAGCCCCCGCGGGGCGTCCTCCCAGTACTTC. The chain joins TRBV7-2 to TRBJ2-5; TRBD2 is a possible D gene (6 bases). CDR1 is SGHTA, CDR2 FQGNSA, per germline. This CDR3 comprises 13 residues. The V end was cut by 5 bases, the J end by 9 bases, with 16 bases between.

The chain links TRBV7-9 to TRBJ2-7, with D uncertain. V gave up 5 bases and J gave up 4 bases, with 9 bases separating them. The CDR3 extends over 12 amino acids. The germline CDR1 and CDR2 sequences are SEHNR and FQNEAQ (reference sequence). CDR3 DNA sequence: TGTGCCAGCAGCCCTACGGTATACGAGCAGTACTTC. Translating it yields CASSPTVYEQYF. The variable domain in full, with the rest retrieved from reference TRBV7-9 and TRBJ2-7, is DTGVSQNPRHKITKRGQNVTFRCDPISEHNRLYWYRQTLGQGPEFLTYFQNEAQLEKSRLLSDRFSAERPKGSFSTLEIQRTEQGDSAMYLCASSPTVYEQYFGPGTRLTVT.

The chain links TRBV25-1 to TRBJ1-6; 8 bases are a match to TRBD1. The CDR3 consists of 15 residues. V was pared by 1 base and J by 7 bases, with 3 bases of the junction left unmatched. Germline V gives CDR1 MGHDK, CDR2 SYGVNS. The CDR3 reads CASSESTGVNSPLHF. The CDR3 coding sequence is TGTGCCAGCAGTGAATCGACAGGGGTAAATTCACCCCTCCACTTT.

The chain links TRBV5-4 to TRBJ1-1; the match to TRBD1 covers 8 bases. The CDR3 spans 15 residues. V lost 5 bases and J lost 1; bases outside the gene matches: 7. Germline loops: CDR1 SGHNT, CDR2 YYREEE (reference sequence). The CDR3 DNA is TGTGCCAGCAGGCCGGAGACAGGGGCGAACACTGAAGCTTTCTTT. The encoded protein is CASRPETGANTEAFF.

The V gene is TRBV6-5, the J gene TRBJ2-5, with 9 bases lining up with TRBD1. This CDR3 is built from 15 residues. Germline-derived CDR1 and CDR2 are MNHEY and SVGAGI. V lost 6 bases, J lost 5 bases, and 10 bases stayed unmatched. The CDR3 here is CASSFSQGALETQYF. The CDR3 DNA reads TGTGCCAGCAGCTTTTCACAGGGGGCCTTGGAGACCCAGTACTTC.